The 16 T cell receptor beta chains in this list originate from one sample, sequenced in a study of beta chain features in type 1 diabetes. Study results and caveats: TCRB CDR3 length was moderately but significantly reduced in all four CD4+ subsets of Type 1 diabetes patients.

These TCRs are of unknown antigen specificity. The entirety of the isolated RNA underwent reverse transcription, so expressed TCRB transcripts were sequenced. Clones were read by immunoSEQ multiplex PCR, and TCRdb kept only the in-frame ones, dropping some. The table shows some 350,000 clones, with around 10% occurring only once. Sequenced input: central memory CD4+ T cells from blood. The source is a man aged 25-40 years with type 1 diabetes.

The V gene is TRBV9, the J gene TRBJ2-2, with TRBD1 as a possible D gene (6 bases). The CDR3 contains 15 residues. Per the germline V gene, CDR1 is SGDLS and CDR2 is YYNGEE. Trimming pared 0 bases from V and 1 base from J, leaving 7 bases between. CDR3 amino acids: CASSVGGLNTGELFF. DNA for the CDR3: TGTGCCAGCAGCGTAGGGGGGCTGAACACCGGGGAGCTGTTTTTT.

The gene calls are TRBV11-1 and TRBJ1-5, with a possible D match to TRBD1 (5 bases). Germline CDR1 and CDR2: SGHAT and FQDESV (reference sequence). The CDR3 is 15 amino acids. Trimming cost V 5 bases and J 0 bases, with 11 bases left between them. CDR3 DNA sequence: TGTGCCAGCAGCCAGGGCGTTGCTAGCAATCAGCCCCAGCATTTT. It codes for CASSQGVASNQPQHF.

This chain joins TRBV7-8 and TRBJ2-1; 8 nucleotides match TRBD2. This CDR3 spans 14 amino acids. The V gene's germline CDR1 is SGHVS and CDR2 FQNEAQ. After removal of 1 base from V and 5 bases from J, the junction contained 1 base not matched to a gene. The CDR3 here is CASSLVAGNNEQFF. The CDR3 DNA is TGTGCCAGCAGCTTAGTAGCGGGAAACAATGAGCAGTTCTTC.

This clone was seen more than once but under ten times. The rearrangement links TRBV4-3 to TRBJ2-7, with TRBD2 matching 9 bases. The CDR3 is 19 amino acids. Germline V CDR1 and CDR2: LGHNA, YSLEER. V lost 5 bases and J lost 0; bases outside the gene matches: 17. The CDR3, as DNA: TGCGCCAGCAGCTCCCGTTTAGCGGGAGACGATCAGAGCTCCTACGAGCAGTACTTC. Translation gives CASSSRLAGDDQSSYEQYF.

This clone has more than one count but fewer than ten. This chain links TRBV2 with TRBJ1-6; D gene ambiguous. The germline V and J ends were trimmed by 4 bases and 9 bases, with 10 bases remaining between them. Germline V gene lookup returns CDR1 SNHLY and CDR2 FYNNEI. The CDR3 is made up of 13 amino acids. CDR3 amino acids: CASSARLGSPLHF. In DNA form, the CDR3 reads TGTGCCAGCAGTGCTCGGCTAGGTTCACCCCTCCACTTT.

The chain recombines TRBV27 with TRBJ2-1, with 14 bases aligning to TRBD2. Germline assignment: CDR1 MNHEY and CDR2 SMNVEV (reference sequence). The J segment lost 6 bases and the V segment lost 6 bases, leaving 7 bases of the junction unmatched. The CDR3 length is 16 residues. The CDR3 sequence is CASRGLAGEVGNEQFF. DNA of the CDR3: TGTGCCAGCAGGGGACTAGCGGGAGAGGTCGGCAATGAGCAGTTCTTC.

The J gene is TRBJ2-1, the V gene TRBV5-1; 8 nucleotides line up with TRBD2. V was clipped by 2 bases and J by 8 bases; unmatched bases: 9. Germline loops: CDR1 SGHRS, CDR2 YFSETQ. This CDR3 region has 15 residues. CDR3 DNA: TGCGCCAGCAGCTTTCTCGGGAGGGAGAGCGATGAGCAGTTCTTC. The encoded protein is CASSFLGRESDEQFF.

This clone was seen many times. The rearrangement joins TRBV2 to TRBJ2-4; 11 bases match TRBD1. The V segment lost 7 bases and the J segment 6 bases; nucleotides outside the gene matches: 5. The CDR3 has 14 amino acids. Germline-derived CDR1 and CDR2 are SNHLY and FYNNEI. CDR3 DNA: TGTGCCAGCACCGGACAGGGGGCTGTAAACATTCAGTACTTC. Translation: CASTGQGAVNIQYF.

This clone was seen more than once but under ten times. The chain uses TRBV10-3 and TRBJ2-7; D could derive from TRBD1 or TRBD2 (5 bases each). The CDR3 totals 14 residues. Trimming took 0 bases from V and 0 from J, leaving 6 bases between them. In germline, CDR1 is ENHRY, CDR2 SYGVKD. CDR3 in amino acids: CAISESRGSYEQYF. The CDR3 nucleotides read TGTGCCATCAGTGAGTCGAGGGGCTCCTACGAGCAGTACTTC.

This clone was seen more than once but under ten times. The chain has TRBV7-2 and TRBJ1-2; 7 positions agree with TRBD1. Germline trimming cut 8 bases from V and 5 bases from J; bases unmatched to any gene: 20. Germline values: CDR1 SGHTA, CDR2 FQGNSA. This CDR3 spans 17 amino acids. The CDR3 DNA reads TGTGCCAGCGCCCTGGAGGACAGGTTAAGCTTTTGTTATGGCTACACCTTC. It encodes CASALEDRLSFCYGYTF.

This clone was seen a handful of times. The V and J genes are TRBV6-5 and TRBJ2-3; no clear D gene. Trimming took 2 bases from V and 2 from J, leaving 14 bases between them. Germline CDR1 is MNHEY and CDR2 is SVGAGI. CDR3 size: 16 residues. The CDR3, as DNA: TGTGCCAGCAGTTACGATGGCAGGAGTCCCACAGATACGCAGTATTTT. Amino acids: CASSYDGRSPTDTQYF.

This clone has just a few counts. The chain has TRBV2 and TRBJ2-3, with 11 bases aligning to TRBD2. V dropped 4 bases and J dropped 5; count of bases not matched to a gene: 2. This CDR3 has 14 residues. CDR1 and CDR2 from the germline V gene are SNHLY and FYNNEI. CDR3 protein: CASSGTSGRDTQYF. The CDR3, as DNA: TGTGCCAGCAGTGGTACTAGCGGGAGAGATACGCAGTATTTT.

The chain is built from TRBV7-8 and TRBJ1-5; possible D gene TRBD1, 5 bases. Trimming removed 6 bases at V and 5 bases at J, with 11 bases between. The germline V gene encodes CDR1 SGHVS and CDR2 FQNEAQ. This CDR3 is 13 amino acids long. The CDR3 bases are TGTGCCAGCAGTTCCCAGGGCGATCAGCCCCAGCATTTT. Amino acids: CASSSQGDQPQHF.

As to this clone: Here the CDR3 omits its conserved ending phenylalanine or tryptophan, so a read error is the likely source. Because the CDR3's place on the DNA is in doubt, the DNA is left out and the CDR3 is given as listed by TCRdb. The chain carries TRBV28 and TRBJ1-2; the D call of TRBD1 is as the table states it, not checked on the DNA. The CDR3 extends over 13 residues, inclusive of both ends. Looked up from germline, CDR1 is MDHEN and CDR2 is SYDVKM. CDR3 sequence: CASSLLGTGPLVP.

This clone was detected only a few times. The V gene is TRBV6-6, the J gene TRBJ1-3, with D unclear. This CDR3 has 13 amino acids. V dropped 5 bases and J dropped 3 bases, with 8 bases sitting between them. From germline, CDR1 is MNHNY and CDR2 SVGAGI (reference sequence). DNA for the CDR3: TGTGCCAGCAGTCGGGAAAGTGGAAACACCATATATTTT. Amino acids: CASSRESGNTIYF.

The chain employs TRBV6-6 and TRBJ2-5; D unresolved. Looked up from germline, CDR1 is MNHNY and CDR2 is SVGAGI (reference sequence). The CDR3 runs 14 residues. V was pared by 6 bases and J by 9 bases, with 20 bases between. The CDR3 coding sequence is TGTGCCAGCAGCCCTTGGACGACGAAAGTCGCCCAGTACTTC. It specifies CASSPWTTKVAQYF.